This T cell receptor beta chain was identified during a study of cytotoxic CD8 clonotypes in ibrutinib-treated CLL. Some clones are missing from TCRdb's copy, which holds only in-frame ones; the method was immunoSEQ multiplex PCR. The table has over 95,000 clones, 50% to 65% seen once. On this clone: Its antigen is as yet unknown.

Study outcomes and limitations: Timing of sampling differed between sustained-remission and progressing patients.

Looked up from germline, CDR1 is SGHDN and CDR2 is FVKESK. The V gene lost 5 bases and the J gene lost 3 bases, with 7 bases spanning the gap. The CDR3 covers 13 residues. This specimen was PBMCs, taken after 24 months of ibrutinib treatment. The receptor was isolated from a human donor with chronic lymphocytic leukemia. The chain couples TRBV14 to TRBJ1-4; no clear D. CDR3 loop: CASSRAPNEKLFF. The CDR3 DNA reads TGTGCCAGCAGCAGAGCCCCTAATGAAAAACTGTTTTTT. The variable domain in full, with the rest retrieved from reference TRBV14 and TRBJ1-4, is EAGVTQFPSHSVIEKGQTVTLRCDPISGHDNLYWYRRVMGKEIKFLLHFVKESKQDESGMPNNRFLAERTGGTYSTLKVQPAELEDSGVYFCASSRAPNEKLFFGSGTQLSVL.